Listed here are 17 T cell receptor beta chains from one sample, sequenced in a study of T cells in Graves' hyperthyroidism and ophthalmopathy. There were TCR beta CDR3 regions amplified from RNA transcripts. First-round RT-PCR targeting the TCR CDR3 was performed with the HTBI primer set. MiXCR, run by TCRdb on the multiplex PCR reads, gives a single entry per CDR3 protein. The repertoire holds approximately 400,000 distinct CDR3 sequences, around 14% seen once, with 7.7% in the top ten. The sample consisted of blood. These TCRs come from a young woman with Graves' hyperthyroidism.

This clonotype was recorded many times. This chain joins TRBV19 and TRBJ1-1; D is ambiguous. Between the trimmed V and J ends, which lost 3 bases and 1 base, there was a span of 6 bases. CDR1 and CDR2 from the germline V gene are LNHDA and SQIVND (reference sequence). The CDR3 loop spans 13 amino acids. The CDR3 loop reads CASSMARNTEAFF. Here the CDR3 DNA reads TGTGCCAGTAGTATGGCCAGGAACACTGAAGCTTTCTTT.

This clonotype was picked up many times. The V gene is TRBV9, the J gene TRBJ2-3, with a possible D match to TRBD2 (6 bases). Germline V CDR1 and CDR2: SGDLS, YYNGEE. The V and J ends lost 3 bases and 4 bases respectively, with 12 bases between them. This CDR3 has 14 residues. The CDR3 protein is CASSGGGMSDTQYF. The CDR3 nucleotides read TGTGCCAGCAGCGGGGGCGGGATGTCAGATACGCAGTATTTT.

This clonotype has ten or more counts. This rearrangement joins TRBV5-8 to TRBJ2-3, with 10 bases that match TRBD2. CDR3 length: 16 residues. CDR1 is SGHTS, CDR2 YDEGEE, per germline. The junction had 8 bases not matched to a gene; V was cut back by 3 bases and J by 4 bases. The CDR3 sequence: CASSSQREGRPDTQYF. Here the CDR3 DNA reads TGTGCCAGCAGCTCCCAGCGGGAGGGCCGCCCAGATACGCAGTATTTT. Looking up the rest from reference TRBV5-8 and TRBJ2-3 gives the full variable domain: EAGVTQSPTHLIKTRGQQATLRCSPISGHTSVYWYQQALGLGLQFLLWYDEGEERNRGNFPPRFSGRQFPNYSSELNVNALELEDSALYLCASSSQREGRPDTQYFGPGTRLTVL.

This clonotype showed up many times. The chain joins TRBV30 to TRBJ2-7; D gene ambiguous. Looked up from germline, CDR1 is GTSNPN and CDR2 is SVGIG (reference sequence). This CDR3 region has 12 residues. With 2 bases removed from V and 6 bases from J, the gap between germline ends came to 11 bases. CDR3 loop: CAWSLGMGEQYF. The CDR3 DNA reads as TGTGCCTGGAGTTTGGGTATGGGCGAGCAGTACTTC. Supplemented by reference TRBV30 and TRBJ2-7, the full variable domain reads SQTIHQWPATLVQPVGSPLSLECTVEGTSNPNLYWYRQAAGRGLQLLFYSVGIGQISSEVPQNLSASRPQDRQFILSSKKLLLSDSGFYLCAWSLGMGEQYFGPGTRLTVT.

This clonotype has only a few counts. This may be a read error, as it is one base from a much larger clone. The chain couples TRBV7-9 to TRBJ2-3; D tentatively reads TRBD1 or TRBD2 (6 bases each). The CDR3 is 16 residues long. Germline CDR1 is SEHNR and CDR2 is FQNEAQ (reference sequence). V was pared by 6 bases and J by 6 bases, with 22 bases between. CDR3 loop: CASRTSDVGGADTQYF. The CDR3 nucleotides are TGTGCCAGCAGAACATCCGACGTGGGGGGCGCGGATACGCAGTATTTT.

A remark on this clonotype: The junction departs from germline at one end; a sequencing error may be responsible. The gene calls are TRBV2 and TRBJ2-1, with a weak D call TRBD2 (5 bases). The V gene's germline CDR1 is SNHLY and CDR2 FYNNEI. This CDR3 contains 14 residues. CDR3 coding DNA: TGTACCAGCAGGACGGGGTTCGCCTACAATGAGCAGTTCTTC. Its protein is CTSRTGFAYNEQFF.

This clonotype was counted ten times or more. The DNA of the CDR3 is TGTGCCAGCAGTTTCCCGTCGTCGCGGGGGGGTCAGGGGAATGAGCAGTTCTTC. Encoded protein: CASSFPSSRGGQGNEQFF. The chain has TRBV28 and TRBJ2-1, with 9 positions matching TRBD2. Germline values: CDR1 MDHEN, CDR2 SYDVKM. V gave up 3 bases and J gave up 7 bases; unmatched junction bases: 16. CDR3 length: 18 amino acids.

This clonotype came up a few times. An end of the junction differs from the germline gene, which may be a read error. The chain uses TRBV9 and TRBJ1-3; D ambiguous. Germline CDR1 and CDR2: SGDLS and YYNGEE. The CDR3 is 15 amino acids. The CDR3 is CASSQDGSSGNTTYF. CDR3 bases: TGTGCCAGCAGCCAAGACGGGAGCTCTGGAAACACCACATATTTT. Full variable domain (rest looked up from reference TRBV9 and TRBJ1-3): DSGVTQTPKHLITATGQRVTLRCSPRSGDLSVYWYQQSLDQGLQFLIQYYNGEERAKGNILERFSAQQFPDLHSELNLSSLELGDSALYFCASSQDGSSGNTTYFGEGSWLTVV.

At least ten counts were recorded for this clonotype. The chain joins TRBV15 to TRBJ1-2; TRBD1 matches 10 bases. V trimming: 8 bases; J trimming: 6 bases; junction bases outside the gene matches: 6. Looked up from germline, CDR1 is LNHNV and CDR2 is YYDKDF (reference sequence). This CDR3 is 13 amino acids long. CDR3 in amino acids: CATGPGQGNGYTF. CDR3 sequence (DNA): TGTGCCACCGGACCGGGACAGGGGAATGGCTACACCTTC. The complete variable domain, with remaining parts taken from reference TRBV15 and TRBJ1-2, reads DAMVIQNPRYQVTQFGKPVTLSCSQTLNHNVMYWYQQKSSQAPKLLFHYYDKDFNNEADTPDNFQSRRPNTSFCFLDIRSPGLGDTAMYLCATGPGQGNGYTFGSGTRLTVV.

This clonotype has a count of ten or more. This chain links TRBV9 with TRBJ2-3; D is ambiguous. Germline CDR1 and CDR2: SGDLS and YYNGEE. V lost 10 bases and J 5 bases, leaving 20 bases between the germline ends. There are 14 residues in the CDR3. CDR3 amino acids: CASTTTHAGDTQYF. As DNA, the CDR3 is TGTGCCTCAACCACGACACACGCAGGAGATACGCAGTATTTT. Full variable domain (remainder filled in from reference TRBV9 and TRBJ2-3): DSGVTQTPKHLITATGQRVTLRCSPRSGDLSVYWYQQSLDQGLQFLIQYYNGEERAKGNILERFSAQQFPDLHSELNLSSLELGDSALYFCASTTTHAGDTQYFGPGTRLTVL.

This clonotype occurred many times. The rearrangement joins TRBV27 to TRBJ1-2, with D perhaps TRBD1 (6 bases). V lost 4 bases and J 2 bases, leaving 14 bases between the germline ends. Germline CDR1 and CDR2: MNHEY and SMNVEV (reference sequence). CDR3 length equals 15 residues. CDR3 in DNA: TGTGCCAGCAGTTCGAAACAGGGTGCCAACTATGGCTACACCTTC. This sequence encodes CASSSKQGANYGYTF.

A word on this clonotype: A much larger clone lies a single base off, so this may be a read error. This rearrangement joins TRBV12-3 or TRBV12-4 to TRBJ2-5, with TRBD2 identical over 7 bases. The CDR3 has 15 amino acids. V was clipped by 5 bases and J by 1 base; unmatched bases: 7. The CDR3 DNA follows: TGTGCCAGCAGTATTCGACTAGCTTCCCAAGAGACCCAGTACTTC. Its protein is CASSIRLASQETQYF.

This clonotype was seen at least ten times. V usage is TRBV6-1 and J usage is TRBJ2-1, with TRBD1 identical over 8 bases. CDR1 and CDR2 from the germline V gene are MNHNS and SASEGT. This CDR3 contains 14 residues. J lost 2 bases, V lost 8 bases, and 5 bases had no gene match. CDR3 DNA sequence: TGTGCCAGCTCCAGGGGGCGACCCTACAATGAGCAGTTCTTC. Translated: CASSRGRPYNEQFF.

V usage is TRBV7-3 and J usage is TRBJ1-4; TRBD1 matches 7 bases. Germline CDR1 is SGHTA and CDR2 is FQGTGA. With 0 bases clipped from V and 4 bases from J, the junction kept 8 bases outside the gene matches. This CDR3 contains 17 residues. The CDR3 DNA is TGTGCCAGCAGCTTAACTGGGGACAGCACAGTTAATGAAAAACTGTTTTTT. Translation gives CASSLTGDSTVNEKLFF. Full variable domain (missing parts from reference TRBV7-3 and TRBJ1-4): GAGVSQTPSNKVTEKGKYVELRCDPISGHTALYWYRQSLGQGPEFLIYFQGTGAADDSGLPNDRFFAVRPEGSVSTLKIQRTERGDSAVYLCASSLTGDSTVNEKLFFGSGTQLSVL.

This clonotype appeared many times. The chain has TRBV12-3 or TRBV12-4 and TRBJ2-1; 9 positions match TRBD2. The CDR3 is 16 amino acids. V was pared by 6 bases and J by 6 bases, with 12 bases of the junction left unmatched. The CDR3 sequence: CASRSGLSGGINEQFF. CDR3 sequence (DNA): TGTGCCAGCAGATCCGGACTAAGCGGGGGGATCAATGAGCAGTTCTTC.

The sample holds many counts of this clonotype. The chain carries TRBV12-3 or TRBV12-4 and TRBJ1-1; D not certain. This CDR3 spans 14 amino acids. V was trimmed by 3 bases and J by 2 bases, leaving 10 bases between them. This CDR3 reads CASSFLSANTEAFF. The CDR3 nucleotides read TGTGCCAGCAGTTTCTTGTCAGCTAACACTGAAGCTTTCTTT.

This clonotype was observed at least ten times. The V and J genes are TRBV7-2 and TRBJ2-1; a weak D match, TRBD2 (7 bases). Germline CDR1 SGHTA, CDR2 FQGNSA. This CDR3 is built from 15 residues. The V gene lost 5 bases and the J gene lost 4 bases, with 15 bases spanning the gap. The CDR3 nucleotides are TGTGCCAGCAGCCCCGGGGGCGGGGGATACAATGAGCAGTTCTTC. It is translated as CASSPGGGGYNEQFF.